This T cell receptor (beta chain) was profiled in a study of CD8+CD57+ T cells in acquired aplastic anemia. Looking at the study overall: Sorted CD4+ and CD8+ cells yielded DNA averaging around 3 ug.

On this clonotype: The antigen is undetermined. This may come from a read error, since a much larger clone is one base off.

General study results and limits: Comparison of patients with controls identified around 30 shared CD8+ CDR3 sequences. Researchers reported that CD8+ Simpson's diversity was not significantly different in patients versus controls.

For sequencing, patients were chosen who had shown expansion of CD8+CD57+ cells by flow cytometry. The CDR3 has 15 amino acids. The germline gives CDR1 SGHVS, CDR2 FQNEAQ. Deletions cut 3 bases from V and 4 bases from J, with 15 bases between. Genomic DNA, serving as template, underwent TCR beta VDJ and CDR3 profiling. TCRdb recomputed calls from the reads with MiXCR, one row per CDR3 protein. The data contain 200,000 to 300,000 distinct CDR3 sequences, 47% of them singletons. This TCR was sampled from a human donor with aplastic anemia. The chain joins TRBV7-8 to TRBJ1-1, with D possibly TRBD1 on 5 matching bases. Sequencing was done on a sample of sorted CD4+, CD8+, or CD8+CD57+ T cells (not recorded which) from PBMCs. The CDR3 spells CASSLDGQGPTEAFF. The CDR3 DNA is TGTGCCAGCAGCTTGGATGGACAAGGGCCCACTGAAGCTTTCTTT.